The 10 T cell receptor beta chains below were found in one sample sequenced in a study of shared clonotypes between healthy human individuals (dated by TCRdb to the early 2020s). The method behind the library was the immunoSEQ multiplex PCR assay. In its TCRdb copy, this immuneACCESS table keeps in-frame sequences only and misses some clones. Where compared with another copy, unresolved V genes explain less than half of these, and the others have no known cause. The table for this sample lists roughly 2.2 million clones; roughly 92% of them were counted only once. The top ten constitute roughly 0.34% of the sample. The sequenced material came from naive CD4+ T cells from PBMCs. Reading the label with the study, this specimen's cell subset or site is: CD45RA+ positively selected. The receptors shown here come from a man aged 18 to 30 in good health. Some clones in this sample may be carry-over from other donors' samples.

A single count supports this clone. This chain uses TRBV28 with TRBJ2-5; D remains ambiguous. Germline V gene lookup returns CDR1 MDHEN and CDR2 SYDVKM. The V end was cut by 1 base, the J end by 1 base, with 10 bases between. The CDR3 sequence is 15 residues long. The CDR3 loop is CASSLSGPFQETQYF. The CDR3 DNA sequence: TGTGCCAGCAGTTTATCGGGCCCCTTCCAAGAGACCCAGTACTTC.

The V call is TRBV5-3, the J call TRBJ1-2, with TRBD1 as a possible D gene (5 bases). TRBV5-3 is identified as an open reading frame with a role that is uncertain. V gave up 4 bases and J gave up 5 bases, with 15 bases separating them. This CDR3 has 14 residues. As DNA, the CDR3 is TGTGCCAGAAGCCTACCTACAGGTTTGTATGGCTACACCTTC. This translates into CARSLPTGLYGYTF.

The chain links TRBV27 to TRBJ2-1; TRBD1 aligns across 8 bases. V gave up 5 bases and J gave up 2 bases; unmatched junction bases: 5. Germline V gene lookup returns CDR1 MNHEY and CDR2 SMNVEV (reference sequence). The CDR3 consists of 15 residues. CDR3 sequence reads: CASSVRQGPYNEQFF. CDR3 nucleotides: TGTGCCAGCAGTGTTCGACAGGGGCCCTACAATGAGCAGTTCTTC.

V usage is TRBV28 and J usage is TRBJ1-2; no definite D call. V lost 6 bases, J lost 4 bases, and 21 bases lay in between. Germline CDR1 is MDHEN and CDR2 is SYDVKM. CDR3 length: 16 residues. CDR3 nucleotide sequence: TGTGCCAGCAGCTTTCCCCGGCGGCGGAGATCCTATGGCTACACCTTC. Its protein is CASSFPRRRRSYGYTF.

V is TRBV18 and J is TRBJ2-5, with D maybe TRBD2 (6 bases). The V gene's germline CDR1 is KGHSH and CDR2 LQKENI. Between the trimmed V and J ends, which lost 4 bases and 1 base, there was a span of 10 bases. The CDR3 is 14 amino acids. The CDR3 sequence is CASSRSGSQETQYF. CDR3 DNA sequence: TGTGCCAGCTCACGTAGCGGAAGCCAAGAGACCCAGTACTTC.

In regard to this clone: The same CDR3 can be traced to other DNA sequences in this sample. V gene TRBV7-2 combines with J gene TRBJ1-5, with D tentatively TRBD1 (6 bases). Germline assignment: CDR1 SGHTA and CDR2 FQGNSA. The CDR3 loop spans 14 amino acids. Trimming pared 2 bases from V and 7 bases from J, leaving 12 bases between. The DNA of the CDR3 is TGTGCCAGCAGCTTATCACAGGGAGGGCAGCCCCAGCATTTT. Its protein is CASSLSQGGQPQHF.

The CDR3 nucleotides are TGTGCCAGCAGCAACCGGGACAGGGTTACCGGGGAGCTGTTTTTT. Protein product: CASSNRDRVTGELFF. The rearrangement uses TRBV5-5 and TRBJ2-2, with 9 bases lining up with TRBD1. Germline V gene lookup returns CDR1 SGHKS and CDR2 YYEKEE (reference sequence). The CDR3 has 15 amino acids. With V trimmed by 4 bases and J by 5 bases, 6 bases remained unmatched.

V is TRBV6-1 and J is TRBJ2-1, with 7 bases identical to TRBD2. V lost 8 bases to trimming and J lost 8 bases; unmatched junction nucleotides: 15. Germline CDR1 is MNHNS and CDR2 is SASEGT. The CDR3 runs 15 residues. CDR3 protein: CASSGAGAGEDEQFF. The CDR3 nucleotides read TGTGCCAGCTCGGGCGCGGGAGCAGGTGAGGATGAGCAGTTCTTC.

The chain has TRBV6-1 and TRBJ2-7; tentative D call: TRBD1 (5 bases). V was shortened by 7 bases and J by 2 bases, with 15 bases between the two germline ends. The CDR3 is made up of 14 amino acids. CDR1 is MNHNS, CDR2 SASEGT, per germline. The CDR3 reads CASIFGAQPYEQYF. As DNA, the CDR3 is TGTGCCAGCATCTTTGGGGCACAACCCTACGAGCAGTACTTC.

The rearrangement links TRBV2 to TRBJ2-5; 8 nucleotides match TRBD2. Germline V CDR1 and CDR2: SNHLY, FYNNEI. The CDR3 runs 14 residues. The ends lost 4 bases at V and 4 bases at J; junction bases unmatched: 5. Written as DNA, the CDR3 is TGTGCCAGCAGTGGTCGCCTAGCGGGAGAGACCCAGTACTTC. It specifies CASSGRLAGETQYF.